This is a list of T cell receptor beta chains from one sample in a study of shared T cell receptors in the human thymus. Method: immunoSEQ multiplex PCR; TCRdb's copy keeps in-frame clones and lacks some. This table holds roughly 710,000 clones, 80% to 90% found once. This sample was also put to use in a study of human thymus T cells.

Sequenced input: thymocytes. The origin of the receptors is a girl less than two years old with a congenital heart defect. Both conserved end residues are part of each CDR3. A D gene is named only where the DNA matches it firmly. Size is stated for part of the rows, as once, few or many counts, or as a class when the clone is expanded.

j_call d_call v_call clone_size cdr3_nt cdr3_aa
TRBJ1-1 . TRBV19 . TGTGCCAGTAGTATAGTCATTTGGAGGCGAGCTTTCTTT CASSIVIWRRAFF
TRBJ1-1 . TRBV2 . TGTGCCAGCAGTGAAGCAATCCGGGGCACTGAAGCTTTCTTT CASSEAIRGTEAFF
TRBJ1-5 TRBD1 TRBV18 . TGTGCCAGCTCACCAACAGGGGGTGGACAGCCCCAGCATTTT CASSPTGGGQPQHF
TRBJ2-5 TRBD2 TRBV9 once TGTGCCAGCAGCGTCGGGACTAGCGGGGGGGCCGAAGAGACCCAGTACTTC CASSVGTSGGAEETQYF
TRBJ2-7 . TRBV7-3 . TGTGCCAGCAGCGATATGGAACGGGAGTTATGGGGCTACGAGCAGTACTTC CASSDMERELWGYEQYF
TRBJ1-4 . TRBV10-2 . TGCGCCAGCAGGGACGGGGGGGCTGGTGAAAAACTGTTTTTT CASRDGGAGEKLFF
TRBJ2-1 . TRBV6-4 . TGTGCCAGCAGTGAAAGCGCAAGCTCCTACAATGAGCAGTTCTTC CASSESASSYNEQFF
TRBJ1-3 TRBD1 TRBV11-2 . TGTGCCAGCACACTACAGGGGCCCCTCTCTGGAAACACCATATATTTT CASTLQGPLSGNTIYF
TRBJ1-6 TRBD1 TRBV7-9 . TGTGCCAGCAGCTTAGGTGGGACAGGGAGCTCCTATAATTCACCCCTCCACTTT CASSLGGTGSSYNSPLHF
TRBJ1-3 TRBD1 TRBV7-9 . TGTGCCAGCAGCTTCGACAGGGGCTCTGGAAACACCATATATTTT CASSFDRGSGNTIYF
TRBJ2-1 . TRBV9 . TGTGCCAGCAGCGTAGAGGGCTTAGGTGAACAGGGTCACTCCTACAATGAGCAGTTCTTC CASSVEGLGEQGHSYNEQFF
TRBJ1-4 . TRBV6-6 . TGTGCCAGCACTATAGGCGAAGGTGGCGGGGAAAAACTGTTTTTT CASTIGEGGGEKLFF
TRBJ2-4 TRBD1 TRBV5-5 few TGTGCCACCTCGGGACAGAGCCCCGACCTAGCCAAAAACATTCAGTACTTC CATSGQSPDLAKNIQYF
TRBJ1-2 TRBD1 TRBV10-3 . TGTGCCATCAGTTTGGACAGGGTAGGCGGCTACACCTTC CAISLDRVGGYTF
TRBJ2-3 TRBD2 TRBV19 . TGTGCCAGTAGCCAAACCCCCCTAGCGGGTCCTCCAGATACGCAGTATTTT CASSQTPLAGPPDTQYF
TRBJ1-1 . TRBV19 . TGTGCCAGTAGTATATTAAACAGGCGAGGTGAAGCTTTCTTT CASSILNRRGEAFF
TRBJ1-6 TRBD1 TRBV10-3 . TGTGCCATCAGTGATCCCTCAGGGGACAGGGGGAATTCACCCCTCCACTTT CAISDPSGDRGNSPLHF
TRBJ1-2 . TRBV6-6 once TGTGCCAGCAATGCCCCAACCAGACAACTTAACTATGGCTACACCTTC CASNAPTRQLNYGYTF
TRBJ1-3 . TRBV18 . TGTGCCAGCTCACCCTCAGCGGCCTCTGGAAACACCATATATTTT CASSPSAASGNTIYF
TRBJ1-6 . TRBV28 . TGTGCCAGCAGTCCCCCCTTCGCCAACGGGGTCAATAATTCACCCCTCCACTTT CASSPPFANGVNNSPLHF
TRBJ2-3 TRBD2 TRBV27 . TGTGCCAGCGGGACTAGCGTCTGGGATACGCAGTATTTT CASGTSVWDTQYF
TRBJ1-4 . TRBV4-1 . TGCGCCAGCAGCCGGCAAGGCGGAACAGGGACAACCTTTAATGAAAAACTGTTTTTT CASSRQGGTGTTFNEKLFF
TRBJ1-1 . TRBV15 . TGTGCCACCAGCAGAGTAGGACAGCCACTGTACACTGAAGCTTTCTTT CATSRVGQPLYTEAFF
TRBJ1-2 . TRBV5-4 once TGTGCCAGCAGCCACCCCGACCGACAGAGAAGGGTTGGAGGCTACACCTTC CASSHPDRQRRVGGYTF
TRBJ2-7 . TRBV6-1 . TGTGCCAGCAGTGAAGCGCTAGGGGGATCCTACGAGCAGTACTTC CASSEALGGSYEQYF
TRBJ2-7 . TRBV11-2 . TGTGCCAGCAGCTTAGATCGTCCCGTCTCCTACGAGCAGTACTTC CASSLDRPVSYEQYF
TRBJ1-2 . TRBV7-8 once TGTGCCAGCAGCTTTTTTTGTGCGGCAGCCTCTGCCCTCTATGGCTACACCTTC CASSFFCAAASALYGYTF
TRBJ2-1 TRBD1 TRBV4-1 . TGCGCCAGCAGCCACCACCCCCCAGGGGGCGCGGGCCAAATATCTCACAATGAGCAGTTCTTC CASSHHPPGGAGQISHNEQFF
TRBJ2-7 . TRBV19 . TGTGCCAGTAGAGGAGCGGCTACCTACGAGCAGTACTTC CASRGAATYEQYF
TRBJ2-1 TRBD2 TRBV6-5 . TGTGCCAGCAGTAGACAACTAGCGGGGGTCAATGAGCAGTTCTTC CASSRQLAGVNEQFF
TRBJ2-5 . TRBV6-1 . TGTGCCTGGGGAGGGGGGTTCGACGGGACCCAGTACTTC CAWGGGFDGTQYF
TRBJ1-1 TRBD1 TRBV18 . TGTGCCAGCTCACCTCCGGGACAGAGGAACACTGAAGCTTTCTTT CASSPPGQRNTEAFF
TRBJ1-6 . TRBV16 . TGTGCCAGCAGCCACCCTCAGGAGGCATTTTATAATTCACCCCTCCACTTT CASSHPQEAFYNSPLHF
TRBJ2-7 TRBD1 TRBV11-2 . TGTGCCAGCAGCGGACAGGGGCCTAGCGAGCAGTACTTC CASSGQGPSEQYF
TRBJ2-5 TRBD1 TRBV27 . TGTGCCAGCAGTTGTTCCGGACAGGGACGGATAGGCCAAGAGACCCAGTACTTC CASSCSGQGRIGQETQYF
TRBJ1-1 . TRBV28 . TGTGCCAGCAGTCCGACTTCGAACACTGAAGCTTTCTTT CASSPTSNTEAFF
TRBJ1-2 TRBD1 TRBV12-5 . TGTGCTAGTGGACCGGGACAGGGGGCTTACGTTCCAGCTGTTATGGATGGCTACACCTTC CASGPGQGAYVPAVMDGYTF
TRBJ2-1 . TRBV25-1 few TGTGCCAGCAGTGACGGGGATGAGCAGTTCTTC CASSDGDEQFF
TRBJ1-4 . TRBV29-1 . TGCAGCGTTGCCAAGACAGGTTTTAATGAAAAACTGTTTTTT CSVAKTGFNEKLFF
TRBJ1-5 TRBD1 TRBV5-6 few TGTGCCAGCAGCTTCGGGTGGTCGGGACAGGGCTTCAATCAGCCCCAGCATTTT CASSFGWSGQGFNQPQHF